These 13 T cell receptor beta chains were sequenced from one sample in a study of Graves' ophthalmopathy and Graves' hyperthyroidism. TCR beta CDR3 regions were amplified from RNA transcripts. The first-round RT-PCR employed HTBI primers together with the Qiagen OneStep RT-PCR kit. A multiplex PCR was then performed as the second round. TCRdb re-called the multiplex PCR reads through MiXCR, storing one row per CDR3 protein. This sample has 560,000 or so distinct CDR3 sequences; under 45% occur once, and the top ten carry 4% to 5%. Sequenced sample: peripheral blood or thyroid tissue (not recorded which). The receptors come from an adult man with Graves' hyperthyroidism.

CDR3: CSVEDPGQGDHEQYF. The DNA for the CDR3 is TGCAGCGTTGAAGATCCGGGACAGGGGGACCACGAGCAGTACTTC. This chain connects TRBV29-1 to TRBJ2-7; 11 bases fit TRBD1. This CDR3 contains 15 residues. Looked up from germline, CDR1 is SQVTM and CDR2 is ANQGSEA. J gave up 5 bases and V 0 bases, and 6 bases lay outside the gene matches.

The CDR3 loop is CASSEIALHVYEQYF. DNA for the CDR3: TGTGCCAGCAGTGAAATCGCTTTACACGTCTACGAGCAGTACTTC. The V gene is TRBV7-9, the J gene TRBJ2-7; D uncertain. V lost 6 bases and J 3 bases, leaving 18 bases between the germline ends. The CDR3 is made up of 15 amino acids. Germline V gene sequence: CDR1 SEHNR, CDR2 FQNEAQ (reference sequence).

The chain employs TRBV30 and TRBJ1-2; D unresolved. The CDR3 totals 11 residues. V lost 4 bases and J lost 8, with 11 bases in between. Germline values: CDR1 GTSNPN, CDR2 SVGIG (reference sequence). CDR3 in DNA: TGTGCCTGGACGGTCGGGGTGGGCTACACCTTC. Translated: CAWTVGVGYTF.

Details on this clonotype: A much larger clonotype is one base distant, so this may be a read error. The genes are TRBV19 and TRBJ1-1; D ambiguous. Germline V gene lookup returns CDR1 LNHDA and CDR2 SQIVND (reference sequence). The CDR3 contains 12 residues. In DNA, the CDR3 is TGTGTCAGTAGTGGGAGGAAAGGACCGGCTTTCTTT. Its protein product is CVSSGRKGPAFF.

The CDR3 region is CASSLAPQGLADNEQYF. DNA for the CDR3: TGTGCCAGCAGCTTAGCGCCCCAGGGCTTGGCCGACAATGAGCAGTACTTC. This chain links TRBV7-9 with TRBJ2-7; weak D call: TRBD1 (5 bases). Germline CDR1 SEHNR, CDR2 FQNEAQ (reference sequence). The ends were cut back, 0 bases at V and 7 bases at J, with 22 bases in the middle. This CDR3 has 17 residues.

J is TRBJ2-5 and V is TRBV11-2; D remains unclear. CDR1 is SGHAT and CDR2 is FQNNGV in the germline V gene. This CDR3 is built from 12 residues. Trimming pared 1 base from V and 11 bases from J, leaving 11 bases between. This CDR3 is CASSLASYTQYF. CDR3 DNA sequence: TGTGCCAGCAGCTTAGCCTCATATACGCAGTACTTC.

V usage is TRBV24-1 and J usage is TRBJ2-6; 9 bases align to TRBD1. Looked up from germline, CDR1 is KGHDR and CDR2 is SFDVKD. Germline trimming cut 0 bases from V and 1 base from J; bases unmatched to any gene: 6. This CDR3 contains 19 residues. In DNA form, the CDR3 reads TGTGCCACCAGTGATTTGCAAGGGACAGGGAGGTCTGGGGCCAACGTCCTGACTTTC. Residues: CATSDLQGTGRSGANVLTF.

This clonotype was detected a few times. A much bigger clone sits one base away, suggesting this may be a read error. The chain carries TRBV12-5 and TRBJ2-2; tentative D call: TRBD2 (6 bases). The CDR3 runs 15 residues. CDR1 is LGHNT, CDR2 FRNRAP, per germline. The CDR3 protein is CASAPPGLHTRELFF. CDR3 coding DNA: TGTGCTAGTGCCCCACCGGGACTTCACACCAGGGAGCTGTTTTTT.

In regard to this clonotype: A single base separates this from a much larger clone, so it may be a read error. The rearrangement links TRBV5-1 to TRBJ2-2; D is unclear. V was shortened by 3 bases and J by 5 bases, with 14 bases between the two germline ends. The CDR3 has 15 amino acids. Germline V lookup: CDR1 SGHRS, CDR2 YFSETQ. The CDR3, as DNA: TGCGCCAGCAGCTCAGATATGAGGATGACCGGGGAGCTGTTTTTT. Translation gives CASSSDMRMTGELFF.

This clonotype was seen repeatedly, ten times or more. The chain has TRBV5-1 and TRBJ2-7; D remains ambiguous. The V gene lost 0 bases and the J gene lost 0 bases, with 16 bases spanning the gap. Germline V gene lookup returns CDR1 SGHRS and CDR2 YFSETQ. The CDR3 spans 17 residues. The CDR3 DNA reads as TGCGCCAGCAGCTTGGGTATCGACCGACCTAGCTCCTACGAGCAGTACTTC. Translating it yields CASSLGIDRPSSYEQYF.

This clonotype has a handful of counts. This rearrangement joins TRBV3-1 to TRBJ1-1; D possibly corresponds to TRBD1 (5 bases). In germline, CDR1 is LGHDT, CDR2 YNNKEL (reference sequence). The CDR3 is made up of 14 amino acids. Deletions cut 3 bases from V and 3 bases from J, with 11 bases between. The CDR3 DNA sequence: TGTGCCAGCAGCCAGAGCCGGGGCGACACTGAAGCTTTCTTT. As protein: CASSQSRGDTEAFF.

This clonotype was picked up many times. The rearrangement links TRBV29-1 to TRBJ1-2; TRBD1 matches 8 bases. V shed 6 bases and J 5 bases; nucleotides not matched to a gene: 23. From germline, CDR1 is SQVTM and CDR2 ANQGSEA. CDR3 size: 18 residues. The CDR3 DNA reads as TGCAGCGTCGGACAGGGAGCGGCCAGGGGGGGGGTCCTTTATGGCTACACCTTC. Translated: CSVGQGAARGGVLYGYTF.

The chain recombines TRBV25-1 with TRBJ1-2; a weak D match, TRBD1 (6 bases). This CDR3 has 14 amino acids. The V gene lost 9 bases and the J gene lost 4 bases, with 18 bases spanning the gap. Germline lookup yields CDR1 MGHDK and CDR2 SYGVNS. CDR3 sequence (DNA): TGTGCCAGTGCCCGGGGGGCGGGGTCCTATGGCTACACCTTC. It encodes CASARGAGSYGYTF.